What follows are 26 T cell receptor beta chains derived from one specimen sequenced in a study of control samples from healthy donors and cancer patients. Profiled with immunoSEQ multiplex PCR; TCRdb holds only in-frame clones, not every one. Altogether about 130,000 clones are present, about 93% being singletons, with the ten largest covering 1.7%. Input material: PBMCs. The receptors shown here come from a middle-aged man with head and neck cancer.

The chain joins TRBV14 to TRBJ2-3, with TRBD2 matching 8 bases. This CDR3 region has 15 residues. V trimming: 4 bases; J trimming: 3 bases; junction bases outside the gene matches: 6. Per the germline V gene, CDR1 is SGHDN and CDR2 is FVKESK. The CDR3 DNA follows: TGTGCCAGCAGCCTCACGGGACTAGGTACAGATACGCAGTATTTT. This sequence encodes CASSLTGLGTDTQYF.

This sequence joins TRBV6-5 and TRBJ1-2; D may be TRBD1 (6 bases). This CDR3 has 15 residues. The V end lost 5 bases, the J end lost 8 bases, and 21 bases lay between the germline ends. Germline values: CDR1 MNHEY, CDR2 SVGAGI. The CDR3 sequence: CASSQSLGGIGGYTF. Here the CDR3 DNA reads TGTGCCAGCAGTCAGAGCTTAGGGGGGATAGGGGGCTACACCTTC.

The chain joins TRBV12-5 to TRBJ2-2; a weak D match, TRBD2 (6 bases). Looked up from germline, CDR1 is LGHNT and CDR2 is FRNRAP. This CDR3 is 13 amino acids long. Between the trimmed V and J ends, which lost 5 bases and 6 bases, there was a span of 10 bases. The CDR3 bases are TGTGCTAGTGGTGCCCCTAGCGCCGGGGAGCTGTTTTTT. Translating gives CASGAPSAGELFF.

This clone was recorded only once. V is TRBV5-4 and J is TRBJ2-3, with unresolved D. Germline CDR1 reads SGHNT; CDR2 reads YYREEE (reference sequence). Trimming removed 7 bases from V and 0 bases from J, with 12 bases in between. The CDR3 totals 14 residues. CDR3 protein: CASALLPSTDTQYF. As DNA, the CDR3 is TGTGCCAGCGCCCTCCTTCCTAGCACAGATACGCAGTATTTT.

The chain links TRBV10-1 to TRBJ1-2, with D unclear. The CDR3 covers 15 residues. V dropped 0 bases and J dropped 4 bases, with 12 bases sitting between them. The germline V gene encodes CDR1 WNHNN and CDR2 SYGVQD (reference sequence). The CDR3 region has the DNA TGCGCCAGCAGTGAGTCTTCCGGCGAGGTCTATGGCTACACCTTC. Translation gives CASSESSGEVYGYTF.

The chain joins TRBV25-1 to TRBJ1-1, with TRBD1 as a possible D gene (5 bases). CDR1 is MGHDK, CDR2 SYGVNS, per germline. The CDR3 covers 12 residues. V dropped 6 bases and J dropped 10 bases, with 15 bases sitting between them. The CDR3: CASREGTPRAFF. The CDR3 DNA reads as TGTGCCAGCAGGGAAGGGACTCCGAGAGCTTTCTTT.

The gene calls are TRBV4-3 and TRBJ1-2, with 7 nucleotides matching TRBD1. Germline V CDR1 and CDR2: LGHNA, YSLEER. Trimming at V came to 1 base and at J to 4 bases, leaving 9 bases not matched to a gene. CDR3 length: 16 residues. Written as DNA, the CDR3 is TGCGCCAGCAGCCAAGGGATCCGGGACAGCCCCTATGGCTACACCTTC. Encoded protein: CASSQGIRDSPYGYTF.

This sequence joins TRBV7-9 and TRBJ1-1; TRBD1 agrees at 7 bases. CDR3 length: 15 amino acids. CDR1 SEHNR and CDR2 FQNEAQ come from the germline V gene (reference sequence). V was pared by 4 bases and J by 2 bases, with 7 bases of the junction left unmatched. The DNA of the CDR3 is TGTGCCAGCAGCTCAGGGGGTCGGGGAAACACTGAAGCTTTCTTT. The encoded protein is CASSSGGRGNTEAFF.

The J gene is TRBJ1-2, the V gene TRBV13; tentatively, D is TRBD1 (5 bases). Germline V gene data show CDR1 as PRHDT and CDR2 as FYEKMQ (reference sequence). CDR3 size: 17 residues. Trimming shortened V by 5 bases and J by 1 base, and 20 bases separated the two germline ends. The CDR3 region is CASSPDGQGLLNYGYTF. The CDR3 DNA follows: TGTGCCAGCAGCCCAGACGGCCAGGGTCTGCTTAACTATGGCTACACCTTC.

V usage is TRBV4-3 and J usage is TRBJ2-1, with 7 bases matching TRBD1. Germline V gene data show CDR1 as LGHNA and CDR2 as YSLEER. The CDR3 runs to 14 residues. After removal of 3 bases from V and 6 bases from J, the junction contained 5 bases not matched to a gene. CDR3 amino acids: CASSQYRGFNEQFF. The CDR3, as DNA: TGCGCCAGCAGCCAGTACAGGGGATTCAATGAGCAGTTCTTC.

This chain connects TRBV11-2 to TRBJ1-2, with D hard to call. Germline assignment: CDR1 SGHAT and CDR2 FQNNGV. Trimming shortened V by 5 bases and J by 4 bases, and 17 bases separated the two germline ends. This CDR3 is built from 15 residues. The CDR3 bases are TGTGCCAGCAGCGCCGGACGAGATGGGCTCTATGGCTACACCTTC. Translation gives CASSAGRDGLYGYTF.

The V and J genes are TRBV10-3 and TRBJ2-5; the match to TRBD2 covers 12 bases. With 2 bases clipped from V and 2 bases from J, the junction kept 3 bases outside the gene matches. The length of the CDR3 is 16 residues. Germline CDR1 ENHRY, CDR2 SYGVKD. The CDR3 region is CAISEGLAGGQETQYF. CDR3 bases: TGTGCCATCAGTGAGGGGCTAGCGGGGGGGCAAGAGACCCAGTACTTC.

The V call is TRBV12-3 or TRBV12-4, the J call TRBJ1-1, with D unresolved. V shed 4 bases and J shed 2 bases, with 8 bases lying between them. The CDR3 runs to 13 residues. CDR3 amino acids: CASSSDRNTEAFF. CDR3 bases: TGTGCCAGCAGTTCGGACCGTAACACTGAAGCTTTCTTT.

V and J are TRBV7-9 and TRBJ2-5; the match to TRBD2 covers 8 bases. CDR3 length: 13 residues. Germline assignment: CDR1 SEHNR and CDR2 FQNEAQ (reference sequence). V shed 5 bases and J 5 bases; nucleotides not matched to a gene: 4. The CDR3 spells CASSQTSEETQYF. DNA of the CDR3: TGTGCCAGCAGCCAGACTAGCGAGGAGACCCAGTACTTC.

V is TRBV30 and J is TRBJ2-7, with D maybe TRBD2 (6 bases). Looked up from germline, CDR1 is GTSNPN and CDR2 is SVGIG (reference sequence). The CDR3 spans 14 residues. Trimming left V 3 bases short and J 0 bases short, with 12 bases between. The CDR3 bases are TGTGCCTGGAGCCGGGAGCTCCCCTCCTACGAGCAGTACTTC. Translation gives CAWSRELPSYEQYF.

The chain uses TRBV10-3 and TRBJ2-3, with TRBD2 matching over 11 bases. Per germline, CDR1 ENHRY and CDR2 SYGVKD. Trimming at V came to 6 bases and at J to 5 bases, leaving 13 bases not matched to a gene. The CDR3 is 17 amino acids. CDR3 in DNA: TGTGCCATCAGCTCGGGGTTAGCGGGGGGGCCTGGAGATACGCAGTATTTT. This sequence encodes CAISSGLAGGPGDTQYF.

This chain uses TRBV5-1 with TRBJ1-2; D remains ambiguous. V gave up 2 bases and J gave up 8 bases, with 10 bases separating them. CDR1 is SGHRS and CDR2 is YFSETQ in the germline V gene. The length of the CDR3 is 12 residues. The DNA for the CDR3 is TGCGCCAGCAGCTTCTCCGCAGCCGGCTACACCTTC. Encoded protein: CASSFSAAGYTF.

This clone was seen only a few times. This chain links TRBV7-9 with TRBJ1-5; D ambiguous. This CDR3 spans 17 amino acids. V dropped 4 bases and J dropped 3 bases, with 19 bases sitting between them. Germline values: CDR1 SEHNR, CDR2 FQNEAQ (reference sequence). CDR3 in DNA: TGTGCCAGCAGCTCAAATCCGTTGATTACGATCAATCAGCCCCAGCATTTT. Its translation: CASSSNPLITINQPQHF.

V and J are TRBV15 and TRBJ2-5; D may be TRBD1 or TRBD2 (5 bases each). Trimming stripped 3 bases from V and 6 bases from J, with 14 bases between. The CDR3 is 14 residues long. Germline CDR1 LNHNV, CDR2 YYDKDF (reference sequence). CDR3 coding DNA: TGTGCCACCAGCAGGGCAGGTCGGGGACAGACCCAGTACTTC. The encoded protein is CATSRAGRGQTQYF.

The chain carries TRBV4-1 and TRBJ2-1, with TRBD1 matching 9 bases. The CDR3 is made up of 16 amino acids. Trimming removed 2 bases from V and 7 bases from J; junction bases left unmatched: 9. CDR1 MGHRA and CDR2 YSYEKL come from the germline V gene. CDR3: CASSQNIAQGANEQFF. The DNA for the CDR3 is TGCGCCAGCAGCCAAAATATCGCACAGGGGGCTAATGAGCAGTTCTTC.

This clone appeared a single time. The gene calls are TRBV28 and TRBJ1-1; D not certain. V was clipped by 4 bases and J by 0 bases, with 9 bases between them. The CDR3 totals 14 residues. Germline-derived CDR1 and CDR2 are MDHEN and SYDVKM. CDR3 DNA sequence: TGTGCCAGCAGTTCGCTGTCCATGAACACTGAAGCTTTCTTT. Its protein is CASSSLSMNTEAFF.

This clone was counted once. This CDR3 is also generated by other DNA sequences in the sample. V usage is TRBV15 and J usage is TRBJ1-1; D is ambiguous. From germline, CDR1 is LNHNV and CDR2 YYDKDF (reference sequence). The CDR3 contains 14 residues. V shed 1 base and J shed 1 base, with 7 bases lying between them. CDR3 coding DNA: TGTGCCACCAGCAGAGGCCCCTCGAACACTGAAGCTTTCTTT. It is translated as CATSRGPSNTEAFF. The complete variable domain, with remaining parts taken from reference TRBV15 and TRBJ1-1, reads DAMVIQNPRYQVTQFGKPVTLSCSQTLNHNVMYWYQQKSSQAPKLLFHYYDKDFNNEADTPDNFQSRRPNTSFCFLDIRSPGLGDTAMYLCATSRGPSNTEAFFGQGTRLTVV.

The table lists this clone with a count of one. This chain uses TRBV15 with TRBJ2-1, with D maybe TRBD1 (5 bases). Trimming shortened V by 1 base and J by 3 bases, and 10 bases separated the two germline ends. Looked up from germline, CDR1 is LNHNV and CDR2 is YYDKDF (reference sequence). This CDR3 has 15 residues. This chain's CDR3 is CATSRGTHDYNEQFF. CDR3 nucleotides: TGTGCCACCAGCAGAGGGACACATGACTACAATGAGCAGTTCTTC.

The J gene is TRBJ1-1, the V gene TRBV5-5; TRBD1 matches at 7 bases. The V and J ends lost 2 bases and 2 bases, in that order; junction bases with no gene match: 12. The CDR3 is made up of 17 amino acids. Germline V gene sequence: CDR1 SGHKS, CDR2 YYEKEE (reference sequence). The CDR3: CASSFILTTGTNTEAFF. The CDR3 coding sequence is TGTGCCAGCAGCTTCATCCTTACGACAGGGACCAACACTGAAGCTTTCTTT. Together with reference TRBV5-5 and TRBJ1-1, the CDR3 gives the full variable domain: DAGVTQSPTHLIKTRGQQVTLRCSPISGHKSVSWYQQVLGQGPQFIFQYYEKEERGRGNFPDRFSARQFPNYSSELNVNALLLGDSALYLCASSFILTTGTNTEAFFGQGTRLTVV.

This clone occurred once. The chain recombines TRBV4-2 with TRBJ1-6, with D possibly TRBD1 on 5 matching bases. The V gene's germline CDR1 is LGHNA and CDR2 YNFKEQ. There are 14 residues in the CDR3. V gave up 1 base and J gave up 9 bases, with 10 bases separating them. In DNA form, the CDR3 reads TGTGCCAGCAGCCAAGGGACCCAGGGTTCACCCCTCCACTTT. As protein: CASSQGTQGSPLHF.

The chain recombines TRBV28 with TRBJ1-5, with D tentatively TRBD1 (5 bases). Trimming removed 6 bases at V and 5 bases at J, with 14 bases between. This CDR3 comprises 14 residues. Germline CDR1 is MDHEN and CDR2 is SYDVKM. The CDR3 DNA sequence: TGTGCCAGCAGACGAATGGGGCGAGATCAGCCCCAGCATTTT. It translates to CASRRMGRDQPQHF.